The following is a T cell receptor (beta chain) sequence with its context. Authors' processing steps: Reference gene primers were amplified, and this amplification served to estimate nucleated cell counts. Sequencing used immunoSEQ multiplex PCR; TCRdb keeps in-frame clones, though not all of them. The D gene and trimming were derived from the DNA, and the V and J assignments and clone size from that table. The table includes approximately 250,000 clones, about 89% detected once. This sample is drawn from a study of blood T cell repertoires in COVID-19. The CDR3 length is 15 residues. CDR1 is LNHDA and CDR2 is SQIVND in the germline V gene (reference sequence). With 6 bases clipped from V and 6 bases from J, the junction kept 8 bases outside the gene matches.

Sequencing was performed on peripheral blood. This TCR came from a man aged 40-49 years with active or convalescent COVID-19. The genes are TRBV19 and TRBJ1-5, with TRBD1 identical over 10 bases. The CDR3 spells CASSPDRGRGQPQHF. The DNA for the CDR3 is TGTGCCAGTAGCCCAGACAGGGGGCGCGGTCAGCCCCAGCATTTT.